What follows are 32 T cell receptor beta chains derived from one specimen sequenced in a study of post-analysis software for immune sequencing data. These receptors have no known antigen. Study-level findings and limits: Several TRBV segments were more frequent in patients than controls; TRBV5-6, TRBV5-1 and TRBV20-1 belonged to this group.

Incorporated into the TCR beta cDNA libraries were unique molecular identifiers, which served to reduce PCR and sequencing biases. TCRdb processed the PCR reads anew with MiXCR; each CDR3 protein has one entry. The data hold roughly 800,000 distinct CDR3 sequences, with 25% to 30% observed a single time. The sequencing sample was made of blood. Receptors originate from a girl under 18 with multiple sclerosis.

This clonotype turned up a few times. This chain connects TRBV2 to TRBJ2-5; 7 nucleotides agree with TRBD1. V was clipped by 0 bases and J by 0 bases; unmatched bases: 13. There are 19 residues in the CDR3. Germline V gene data show CDR1 as SNHLY and CDR2 as FYNNEI. The CDR3 region is CASSEALGPGQMYQETQYF. The CDR3, as DNA: TGTGCCAGCAGTGAAGCCCTCGGACCGGGACAGATGTACCAAGAGACCCAGTACTTC.

In this sample, this clonotype turned up a few times. This chain links TRBV6-5 with TRBJ1-4, with D maybe TRBD1 (6 bases). CDR3 size: 16 residues. The V and J ends lost 6 bases and 8 bases respectively, with 22 bases between them. Germline values: CDR1 MNHEY, CDR2 SVGAGI. The CDR3 region is CASSSYGEGGNEKLFF. CDR3 sequence (DNA): TGTGCCAGCAGCTCATACGGTGAAGGGGGTAACGAAAAACTGTTTTTT.

This chain uses TRBV28 with TRBJ2-1, with 11 bases identical to TRBD2. V was pared by 5 bases and J by 10 bases, with 7 bases of the junction left unmatched. The CDR3 consists of 14 residues. In germline, CDR1 is MDHEN, CDR2 SYDVKM. CDR3 sequence: CASSPGLAVPEQFF. CDR3 DNA sequence: TGTGCCAGCAGTCCGGGACTAGCGGTCCCGGAGCAGTTCTTC.

V gene TRBV5-1 combines with J gene TRBJ1-1; 7 bases fit TRBD1. Germline loops: CDR1 SGHRS, CDR2 YFSETQ. The CDR3 consists of 14 residues. V was clipped by 0 bases and J by 4 bases; unmatched bases: 3. CDR3 amino acids: CASSLVRGTTEAFF. The CDR3 DNA is TGCGCCAGCAGCTTGGTCAGGGGGACCACTGAAGCTTTCTTT.

The chain carries TRBV29-1 and TRBJ2-5, with 8 bases identical to TRBD2. There are 13 residues in the CDR3. CDR1 is SQVTM and CDR2 is ANQGSEA in the germline V gene. With 7 bases clipped from V and 5 bases from J, the junction kept 9 bases outside the gene matches. This CDR3 reads CSGKLAVGETQYF. The CDR3 region has the DNA TGCAGCGGGAAACTAGCGGTCGGGGAGACCCAGTACTTC.

This chain uses TRBV20-1 with TRBJ1-2; D not certain. V was shortened by 0 bases and J by 7 bases, with 12 bases between the two germline ends. The CDR3 extends over 13 amino acids. Germline CDR1 reads DFQATT; CDR2 reads SNEGSKA (reference sequence). The CDR3 loop is CSARDPGLGGYTF. DNA of the CDR3: TGCAGTGCTAGAGACCCGGGCCTCGGTGGCTACACCTTC.

This clonotype was seen ten or more times. J is TRBJ2-5 and V is TRBV15, with 10 bases that match TRBD1. The V segment lost 3 bases and the J segment 11 bases; nucleotides outside the gene matches: 15. CDR1 is LNHNV and CDR2 is YYDKDF in the germline V gene (reference sequence). The CDR3 runs to 16 residues. The chain's CDR3 is CATSRAGTGVFALQYF. Written as DNA, the CDR3 is TGTGCCACCAGCAGGGCCGGGACAGGGGTTTTTGCTCTGCAGTACTTC. Complete variable domain (other parts from reference TRBV15 and TRBJ2-5): DAMVIQNPRYQVTQFGKPVTLSCSQTLNHNVMYWYQQKSSQAPKLLFHYYDKDFNNEADTPDNFQSRRPNTSFCFLDIRSPGLGDTAMYLCATSRAGTGVFALQYFGPGTRLLVL.

About this clonotype: A junction end diverges from the germline sequence, so it may reflect a read error. This sequence joins TRBV27 and TRBJ2-5, with D tentatively TRBD2 (5 bases). The CDR3 is made up of 13 amino acids. Per germline, CDR1 MNHEY and CDR2 SMNVEV (reference sequence). The CDR3 region has the DNA TGTGCCAGCCGACGGACTCAACAAGAGACCCGGTACTTC. Amino acids: CASRRTQQETRYF.

The CDR3 sequence is CASSSEPDTEAFF. DNA for the CDR3: TGCGCCAGCAGCTCCGAACCAGACACTGAAGCTTTCTTT. This chain connects TRBV5-1 to TRBJ1-1; D unclear. V was shortened by 3 bases and J by 3 bases, with 9 bases between the two germline ends. The CDR3 contains 13 residues. The germline CDR1 and CDR2 sequences are SGHRS and YFSETQ.

This clonotype was detected ten times or more. In nucleotides, the CDR3 is TGTGCCAGCAACGATCAATCCGTGGATCCCAATGACTCAACAGACTTCTACGAGCAGTACTTC. This codes for CASNDQSVDPNDSTDFYEQYF. The gene calls are TRBV11-2 and TRBJ2-7; D unclear. Germline V CDR1 and CDR2: SGHAT, FQNNGV. Trimming cost V 7 bases and J 3 bases, with 37 bases left between them. The CDR3 sequence is 21 residues long.

This sequence joins TRBV19 and TRBJ1-1; TRBD1 matches at 9 bases. CDR3 size: 15 residues. CDR1 and CDR2 from the germline V gene are LNHDA and SQIVND (reference sequence). V lost 6 bases, J lost 0 bases, and 5 bases stayed unmatched. CDR3 DNA sequence: TGTGCCAGTAGGCCGACAGGGGGGGTGAACACTGAAGCTTTCTTT. Protein: CASRPTGGVNTEAFF.

The rearrangement links TRBV27 to TRBJ1-1; D is uncertain. V lost 2 bases to trimming and J lost 7 bases, with 11 bases between them. The germline V gene has CDR1 MNHEY and CDR2 SMNVEV (reference sequence). This CDR3 contains 13 residues. For the CDR3, the DNA is TGTGCCAGCAGTTTAGGGGTGACTTTTGAAGCTTTCTTT. Amino acid sequence: CASSLGVTFEAFF.

This clonotype was observed once. J is TRBJ2-5 and V is TRBV5-1, with D possibly TRBD1 on 6 matching bases. The assigned J gene may be wrong: the sequence end matches TRBJ2-7 better. This CDR3 is built from 15 residues. CDR1 and CDR2 from the germline V gene are SGHRS and YFSETQ. CDR3 protein: CASSLHPGATYEQYF. The CDR3 region has the DNA TGCGCCAGCAGCTTGCACCCAGGGGCAACCTACGAGCAGTACTTC.

About this clonotype: One end of the junction fails to match germline, which may point to a read error. V gene TRBV7-7 combines with J gene TRBJ2-1, with D unclear. Germline assignment: CDR1 SSHAT and CDR2 FNYEAQ (reference sequence). The CDR3 sequence is 17 residues long. The CDR3 region is CASSLVRWQRRCNEQFF. The CDR3 nucleotides are TGTGCTAGCAGCTTAGTCAGGTGGCAGCGCCGTTGCAATGAGCAGTTCTTC.

The gene calls are TRBV7-7 and TRBJ2-1, with 10 bases matching TRBD2. The V gene end was trimmed by 4 bases and the J gene end by 9 bases; junction bases not matched to a gene: 12. This CDR3 spans 16 amino acids. Germline CDR1 SSHAT, CDR2 FNYEAQ (reference sequence). The CDR3 coding sequence is TGTGCCAGCAGCTATCAGCGGGAGGGCCCGAAGAGTGAGCAGTTCTTC. Translated: CASSYQREGPKSEQFF.

This chain joins TRBV3-1 and TRBJ2-1; TRBD1 might be the D (5 bases). Trimming cost V 1 base and J 4 bases, with 14 bases left between them. This CDR3 spans 16 amino acids. Germline lookup yields CDR1 LGHDT and CDR2 YNNKEL (reference sequence). This chain's CDR3 is CASSQASRGGYNEQFF. CDR3 DNA: TGTGCCAGCAGCCAAGCTTCTAGGGGTGGGTACAATGAGCAGTTCTTC.

The chain carries TRBV6-2 or TRBV6-3 and TRBJ2-1; D is ambiguous. The CDR3 consists of 14 residues. Between the trimmed V and J ends, which lost 6 bases and 0 bases, there was a span of 9 bases. CDR1 and CDR2 from the germline V gene are MNHEY and SVGEGT. This CDR3 is CASSTYSSYNEQFF. The CDR3 DNA reads TGTGCCAGCAGCACGTACAGCTCCTACAATGAGCAGTTCTTC.

A few counts support this clonotype. This chain uses TRBV20-1 with TRBJ2-1, with 8 bases aligning to TRBD1. The CDR3 consists of 13 residues. Germline assignment: CDR1 DFQATT and CDR2 SNEGSKA (reference sequence). V was pared by 3 bases and J by 10 bases, with 8 bases of the junction left unmatched. The CDR3 DNA sequence: TGCAGTGCTAGCCTAGCTTCAGGGGGCGAGCAGTTCTTC. This translates into CSASLASGGEQFF.

Turning to this clonotype: The germline gene is not matched at one end of the junction; a read error may be the cause. V is TRBV6-2 or TRBV6-3 and J is TRBJ1-6, with 7 bases fitting TRBD1. The CDR3 consists of 14 residues. From germline, CDR1 is MNHEY and CDR2 SVGEGT. The CDR3 reads CAGSSGTDNSPLHF. The CDR3 nucleotides are TGTGCCGGCAGCTCCGGGACAGACAATTCACCCCTCCACTTT.

The chain employs TRBV28 and TRBJ2-5; TRBD2 agrees at 11 bases. The germline gives CDR1 MDHEN, CDR2 SYDVKM. With V trimmed by 3 bases and J by 4 bases, 7 bases remained unmatched. This CDR3 is built from 16 residues. The CDR3 DNA reads as TGTGCCAGCAGTTTTTTCTCTAGCGGGAGGTCAGAGACCCAGTACTTC. This gives the protein CASSFFSSGRSETQYF.

The chain recombines TRBV3-1 with TRBJ1-2, with 9 bases that match TRBD1. J lost 8 bases, V lost 3 bases, and 10 bases had no gene match. CDR1 LGHDT and CDR2 YNNKEL come from the germline V gene (reference sequence). The CDR3 length is 15 residues. CDR3 DNA: TGTGCCAGCAGCCAGGCCGGGACAGGGCAACAAGGCTACACCTTC. Translated, it gives CASSQAGTGQQGYTF.

The J gene is TRBJ1-1, the V gene TRBV28; the D is unclear. This CDR3 region has 16 residues. Germline loops: CDR1 MDHEN, CDR2 SYDVKM. V was clipped by 5 bases and J by 0 bases, with 16 bases between them. The CDR3 DNA reads TGTGCCAGCAGTCTCCTTGAGGCCCGCTTGAACACTGAAGCTTTCTTT. Encoded protein: CASSLLEARLNTEAFF.

The rearrangement joins TRBV25-1 to TRBJ1-2; unclear D gene. Germline CDR1 is MGHDK and CDR2 is SYGVNS. With 3 bases removed from V and 3 bases from J, the gap between germline ends came to 8 bases. The CDR3 consists of 13 residues. CDR3 sequence: CASSDSGHYGYTF. CDR3 nucleotides: TGTGCCAGCAGTGACTCCGGCCACTATGGCTACACCTTC.

The gene calls are TRBV5-1 and TRBJ2-3; 11 bases line up with TRBD2. The CDR3 has 19 residues. Trimming at V came to 4 bases and at J to 0 bases, leaving 13 bases not matched to a gene. Per germline, CDR1 SGHRS and CDR2 YFSETQ. CDR3 in DNA: TGCGCCAGCAGCCATGATACTAGCGGGAGAATTCTTAGCACAGATACGCAGTATTTT. Translation gives CASSHDTSGRILSTDTQYF. Full variable domain (outside the CDR3, taken from reference TRBV5-1 and TRBJ2-3): KAGVTQTPRYLIKTRGQQVTLSCSPISGHRSVSWYQQTPGQGLQFLFEYFSETQRNKGNFPGRFSGRQFSNSRSEMNVSTLELGDSALYLCASSHDTSGRILSTDTQYFGPGTRLTVL.

The V gene is TRBV20-1, the J gene TRBJ2-1; a possible D gene is TRBD2 (7 bases). Germline values: CDR1 DFQATT, CDR2 SNEGSKA (reference sequence). Trimming removed 1 base from V and 7 bases from J, with 14 bases in between. CDR3 length: 14 amino acids. The CDR3 protein is CSARGGGGWNEQFF. The CDR3 nucleotides read TGCAGTGCTAGAGGGGGAGGGGGGTGGAATGAGCAGTTCTTC.

This clonotype was detected only a few times. DNA of the CDR3: TGTGCCAGCAGCTTAAGGGGCCGGGGTCTAGCGGGGGCAGCCACAGATACGCAGTATTTT. The encoded protein is CASSLRGRGLAGAATDTQYF. This chain uses TRBV7-8 with TRBJ2-3; 10 bases agree with TRBD2. This CDR3 is built from 20 residues. The junction had 16 bases not matched to a gene; V was cut back by 2 bases and J by 2 bases. Germline V CDR1 and CDR2: SGHVS, FQNEAQ.

In its sample, this clonotype was seen a few times. The rearrangement joins TRBV10-3 to TRBJ2-7; 9 bases align to TRBD1. This CDR3 contains 13 residues. Germline CDR1 and CDR2: ENHRY and SYGVKD. The V and J ends lost 10 bases and 7 bases, in that order; junction bases with no gene match: 11. The CDR3 sequence: CATIPGTGLEQYF. CDR3 sequence (DNA): TGTGCCACCATCCCCGGGACAGGGCTTGAGCAGTACTTC.

This clonotype was seen only a few times. The chain carries TRBV20-1 and TRBJ2-3, with 11 bases fitting TRBD2. With V trimmed by 3 bases and J by 2 bases, 10 bases remained unmatched. The CDR3 consists of 17 residues. Looked up from germline, CDR1 is DFQATT and CDR2 is SNEGSKA (reference sequence). The CDR3 nucleotides are TGCAGTGCTAGCATAGCGGGAGGGAGAATTTACACAGATACGCAGTATTTT. Translated: CSASIAGGRIYTDTQYF.

The chain links TRBV12-3 or TRBV12-4 to TRBJ2-5; the D is unclear. The J call is uncertain, as TRBJ2-7 better fits the DNA end. CDR3 size: 12 residues. The CDR3 DNA reads TGTGCCAGCAGTTTCGCCAGATACGAGCAGTACTTC. This gives the protein CASSFARYEQYF.

This chain connects TRBV20-1 to TRBJ2-3; the match to TRBD2 covers 14 bases. Germline CDR1 DFQATT, CDR2 SNEGSKA (reference sequence). J was trimmed by 2 bases and V by 7 bases; bases with no gene match: 5. The CDR3 consists of 15 residues. DNA of the CDR3: TGCAGTGTGACTAGCGGGGGGGTTTTCACAGATACGCAGTATTTT. Amino acid sequence: CSVTSGGVFTDTQYF.

This clonotype was seen many times. The chain carries TRBV29-1 and TRBJ2-7; unclear D gene. Trimming shortened V by 0 bases and J by 3 bases, and 9 bases separated the two germline ends. The CDR3 covers 13 residues. Germline CDR1 reads SQVTM; CDR2 reads ANQGSEA. The CDR3 here is CSVEDRSRYEQYF. In nucleotides, the CDR3 is TGCAGCGTTGAAGATCGGAGCCGCTACGAGCAGTACTTC.

This rearrangement joins TRBV20-1 to TRBJ1-2; no firm D call. V lost 0 bases and J 4 bases, leaving 12 bases between the germline ends. CDR1 DFQATT and CDR2 SNEGSKA come from the germline V gene (reference sequence). CDR3 length: 14 amino acids. CDR3 protein: CSARDARSSYGYTF. The CDR3 DNA sequence: TGCAGTGCTAGAGATGCAAGATCCAGCTATGGCTACACCTTC.